This passage covers 10 T cell receptor beta chains from one sample sequenced in a study of cytomegalovirus exposure and HLA in healthy donors. PCR amplification relied on 60 Vbeta primers (plus 13 Jbeta primers). The data were produced by immunoSEQ multiplex PCR, yet TCRdb's version contains in-frame clones alone and is incomplete. The table lists over 150,000 clones, roughly 82% of them singletons. Sequences were obtained from PBMCs. The receptors were sampled from a girl aged 5-17 years in good health and CMV-seropositive.

The table lists this clone with a count of one. The V call is TRBV6-1, the J call TRBJ2-5, with 7 positions matching TRBD2. Germline V gene data show CDR1 as MNHNS and CDR2 as SASEGT. This CDR3 is built from 13 residues. V shed 2 bases and J 4 bases; nucleotides not matched to a gene: 1. The CDR3 DNA reads as TGTGCCAGCAGTGAACCGGGAGGAGAGACCCAGTACTTC. Translated, it gives CASSEPGGETQYF.

The CDR3 here is CASGETSGTSGIVPNEQFF. CDR3 bases: TGTGCCAGCGGGGAGACATCCGGGACTAGCGGGATCGTCCCCAATGAGCAGTTCTTC. The chain uses TRBV27 and TRBJ2-1; 13 bases fit TRBD2. The junction had 19 bases not matched to a gene; V was cut back by 8 bases and J by 6 bases. The CDR3 extends over 19 amino acids. CDR1 MNHEY and CDR2 SMNVEV come from the germline V gene (reference sequence).

The chain is built from TRBV7-9 and TRBJ1-4, with 7 nucleotides matching TRBD1. The CDR3 covers 17 residues. Germline trimming cut 5 bases from V and 6 bases from J; bases unmatched to any gene: 15. Per germline, CDR1 SEHNR and CDR2 FQNEAQ (reference sequence). CDR3 sequence reads: CASSQTVGGRPHEKLFF. The CDR3 DNA sequence: TGTGCCAGCAGCCAGACAGTAGGGGGCCGTCCCCATGAAAAACTGTTTTTT.

The chain joins TRBV6-1 to TRBJ1-1; weak D call: TRBD1 (5 bases). Germline V lookup: CDR1 MNHNS, CDR2 SASEGT. CDR3 length: 14 amino acids. Trimming took 4 bases from V and 0 from J, leaving 9 bases between them. As DNA, the CDR3 is TGTGCCAGCAGTGGCAGGGTTATGAACACTGAAGCTTTCTTT. Translating it yields CASSGRVMNTEAFF.

V usage is TRBV29-1 and J usage is TRBJ1-2; D is unclear. The V end was cut by 2 bases, the J end by 1 base, with 11 bases between. Germline V gives CDR1 SQVTM, CDR2 ANQGSEA. The CDR3 contains 14 residues. The CDR3 here is CSVEPPGHNYGYTF. The CDR3 DNA is TGCAGCGTTGAACCACCGGGTCATAACTATGGCTACACCTTC.

J is TRBJ1-1 and V is TRBV28; no clear D. V lost 7 bases and J lost 0, with 9 bases in between. Germline V gene sequence: CDR1 MDHEN, CDR2 SYDVKM. This CDR3 is 13 amino acids long. The CDR3 loop reads CASTTHLNTEAFF. The DNA of the CDR3 is TGTGCCAGCACGACACATCTGAACACTGAAGCTTTCTTT.

This clone was seen just once. This chain joins TRBV6-6 and TRBJ2-5; D unresolved. The CDR3 runs to 15 residues. V was pared by 0 bases and J by 5 bases, with 13 bases between. The germline CDR1 and CDR2 sequences are MNHNY and SVGAGI (reference sequence). The CDR3 sequence: CASSYSTLIGETQYF. The CDR3 DNA is TGTGCCAGCAGTTACTCGACTCTGATTGGGGAGACCCAGTACTTC.

The genes are TRBV28 and TRBJ2-7, with TRBD2 matching over 13 bases. The V segment lost 6 bases and the J segment 4 bases; nucleotides outside the gene matches: 9. This CDR3 has 16 residues. Germline-derived CDR1 and CDR2 are MDHEN and SYDVKM. In nucleotides, the CDR3 is TGTGCCAGCAGACTAGGACTAGCGGGAGAAATTTACGAGCAGTACTTC. This translates into CASRLGLAGEIYEQYF. Filled out from reference TRBV28 and TRBJ2-7, the complete variable domain reads DVKVTQSSRYLVKRTGEKVFLECVQDMDHENMFWYRQDPGLGLRLIYFSYDVKMKEKGDIPEGYSVSREKKERFSLILESASTNQTSMYLCASRLGLAGEIYEQYFGPGTRLTVT.

The rearrangement joins TRBV6-1 to TRBJ1-2; 11 nucleotides align to TRBD1. The CDR3 is 15 residues long. The V gene end was trimmed by 4 bases and the J gene end by 8 bases; junction bases not matched to a gene: 9. The germline V gene encodes CDR1 MNHNS and CDR2 SASEGT. The chain's CDR3 is CASSGVDRGPGGYTF. The DNA for the CDR3 is TGTGCCAGCAGTGGGGTGGACAGGGGGCCAGGAGGCTACACCTTC.

The J gene is TRBJ1-3, the V gene TRBV9, with D unresolved. The CDR3 has 14 residues. The germline V gene has CDR1 SGDLS and CDR2 YYNGEE. V lost 0 bases, J lost 7 bases, and 11 bases lay in between. DNA for the CDR3: TGTGCCAGCAGCGTAGCCACCCTCGGTAACACCATATATTTT. It is translated as CASSVATLGNTIYF.